This T cell receptor (beta chain) appears in the sequencing data of a study of blood T cell repertoires in COVID-19. Study overall: In each case, the material was cDNA or gDNA derived from T cells, B-cell-depleted T cells, or PBMCs.

Per germline, CDR1 MNHEY and CDR2 SVGAGI. The CDR3 contains 13 residues. Trimming took off 5 bases at V and 5 bases at J, with 12 bases between the two ends. Per the original methods: From reference gene primer amplification, estimates of nucleated cell counts were derived. The method was immunoSEQ multiplex PCR; TCRdb's version includes in-frame clones alone and lacks a portion of them. V and J calls and clone size are copied from that table; D and trimming were computed from the DNA. This table has approximately 250,000 clones, about 79% appearing once. The sample taken for sequencing was peripheral blood. The chain combines TRBV6-5 with TRBJ2-5, with a possible D match to TRBD2 (6 bases). The receptor was isolated from a man aged 40-50 years who had recovered from COVID-19. DNA for the CDR3: TGTGCCAGCAGTCAGACTAGTCTGGAGACCCAGTACTTC. As protein: CASSQTSLETQYF.